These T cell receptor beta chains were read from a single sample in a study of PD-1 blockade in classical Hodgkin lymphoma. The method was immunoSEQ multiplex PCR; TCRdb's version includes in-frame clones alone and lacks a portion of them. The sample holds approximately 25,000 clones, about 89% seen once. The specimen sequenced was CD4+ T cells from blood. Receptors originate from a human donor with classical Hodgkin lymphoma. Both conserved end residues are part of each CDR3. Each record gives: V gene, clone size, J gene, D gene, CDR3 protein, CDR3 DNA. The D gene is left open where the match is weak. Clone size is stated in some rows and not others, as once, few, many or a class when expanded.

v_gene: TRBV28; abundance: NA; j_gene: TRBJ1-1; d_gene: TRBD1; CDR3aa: CASSDRVKAFF; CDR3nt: TGTGCCAGCAGCGACAGGGTTAAGGCTTTCTTT
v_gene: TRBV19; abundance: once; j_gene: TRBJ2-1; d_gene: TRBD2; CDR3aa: CASSPRSGSEQFF; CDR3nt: TGTGCCAGTAGTCCTCGGAGCGGGAGTGAGCAGTTCTTC
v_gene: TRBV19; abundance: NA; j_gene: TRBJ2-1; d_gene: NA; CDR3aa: CASSIGRNNEQFF; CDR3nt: TGTGCCAGTAGTATCGGCAGAAACAATGAGCAGTTCTTC
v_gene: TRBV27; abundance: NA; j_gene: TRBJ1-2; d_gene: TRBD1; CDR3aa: CASSSLRTGDYGYTF; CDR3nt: TGTGCCAGCAGTTCCCTAAGGACAGGAGACTATGGCTACACCTTC
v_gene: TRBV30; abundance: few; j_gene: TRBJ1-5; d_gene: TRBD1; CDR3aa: CAWKQGSNQPQHF; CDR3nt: TGTGCCTGGAAACAGGGGAGCAATCAGCCCCAGCATTTT
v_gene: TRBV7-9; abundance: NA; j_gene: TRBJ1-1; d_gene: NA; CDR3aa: CASSLGGAVVTEAFF; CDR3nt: TGTGCCAGCAGCTTAGGAGGGGCCGTTGTCACTGAAGCTTTCTTT
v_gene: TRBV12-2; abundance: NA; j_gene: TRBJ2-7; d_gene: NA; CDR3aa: CASRMRLAGVREQYF; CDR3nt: TGTGCAAGTCGCATGAGACTAGCGGGGGTTCGCGAGCAGTACTTC
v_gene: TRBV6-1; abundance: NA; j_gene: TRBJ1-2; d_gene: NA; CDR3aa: CASRAALNYNYGYTF; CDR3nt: TGTGCCAGCCGAGCAGCGCTAAATTATAACTATGGCTACACCTTC
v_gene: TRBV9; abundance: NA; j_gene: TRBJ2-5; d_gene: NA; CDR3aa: CASSVGVARQETQYF; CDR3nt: TGTGCCAGCAGCGTAGGTGTAGCCCGCCAAGAGACCCAGTACTTC
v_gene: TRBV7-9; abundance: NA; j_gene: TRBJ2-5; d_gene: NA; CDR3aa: CASSDWADQETQYF; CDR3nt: TGTGCCAGCAGCGATTGGGCGGACCAAGAGACCCAGTACTTC
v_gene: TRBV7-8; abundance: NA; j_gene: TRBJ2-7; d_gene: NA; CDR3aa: CASSLRRDLPYEQYF; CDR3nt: TGTGCCAGCAGCCTTAGGAGGGACTTACCCTACGAGCAGTACTTC
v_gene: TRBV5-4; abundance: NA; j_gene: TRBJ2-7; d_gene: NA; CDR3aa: CASSSLAKSIFEQYF; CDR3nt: TGTGCCAGCAGCAGCCTAGCCAAGTCAATCTTCGAGCAGTACTTC
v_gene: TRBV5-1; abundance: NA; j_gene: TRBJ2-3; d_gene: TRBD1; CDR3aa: CASSLAGQGSTDTQYF; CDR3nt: TGCGCCAGCAGCTTGGCGGGACAGGGAAGCACAGATACGCAGTATTTT
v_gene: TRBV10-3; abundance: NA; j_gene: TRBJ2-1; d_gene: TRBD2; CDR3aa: CAITRAFSAGGLNEQFF; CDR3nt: TGTGCCATCACGCGAGCCTTCTCAGCGGGGGGGCTCAATGAGCAGTTCTTC
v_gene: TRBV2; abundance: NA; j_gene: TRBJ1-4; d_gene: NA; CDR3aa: CASSGLATNEKLFF; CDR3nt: TGTGCCAGCAGTGGTCTTGCAACTAATGAAAAACTGTTTTTT
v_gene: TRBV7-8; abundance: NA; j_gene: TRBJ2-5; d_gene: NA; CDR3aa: CASSLFETQETQYF; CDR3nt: TGTGCCAGCAGCCTGTTCGAGACCCAAGAGACCCAGTACTTC
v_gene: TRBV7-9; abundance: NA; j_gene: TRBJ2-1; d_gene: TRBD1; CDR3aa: CASRSTTGGRRNEQFF; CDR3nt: TGTGCCAGCAGAAGTACCACAGGGGGACGGAGAAATGAGCAGTTCTTC
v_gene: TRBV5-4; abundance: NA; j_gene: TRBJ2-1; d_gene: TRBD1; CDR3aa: CASSLEGARRSYNEQFF; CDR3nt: TGTGCCAGCAGCTTGGAGGGGGCACGCCGCTCCTACAATGAGCAGTTCTTC
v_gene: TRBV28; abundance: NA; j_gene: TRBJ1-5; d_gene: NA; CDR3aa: CASSFGGRGNQPQHF; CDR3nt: TGTGCCAGCAGTTTTGGGGGAAGAGGCAATCAGCCCCAGCATTTT
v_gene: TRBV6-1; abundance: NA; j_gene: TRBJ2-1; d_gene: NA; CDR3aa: CASRIEPYNEQFF; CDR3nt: TGTGCCAGCAGAATAGAACCCTACAATGAGCAGTTCTTC
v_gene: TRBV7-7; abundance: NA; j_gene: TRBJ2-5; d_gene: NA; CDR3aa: CASSLSLRGGETQYF; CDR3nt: TGTGCCAGCAGCTTATCATTGAGAGGGGGAGAGACCCAGTACTTC
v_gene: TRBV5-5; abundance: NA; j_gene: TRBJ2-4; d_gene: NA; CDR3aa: CASSFQRLHLAKNIQYF; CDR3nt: TGTGCCAGCAGCTTCCAAAGACTGCACTTAGCCAAAAACATTCAGTACTTC